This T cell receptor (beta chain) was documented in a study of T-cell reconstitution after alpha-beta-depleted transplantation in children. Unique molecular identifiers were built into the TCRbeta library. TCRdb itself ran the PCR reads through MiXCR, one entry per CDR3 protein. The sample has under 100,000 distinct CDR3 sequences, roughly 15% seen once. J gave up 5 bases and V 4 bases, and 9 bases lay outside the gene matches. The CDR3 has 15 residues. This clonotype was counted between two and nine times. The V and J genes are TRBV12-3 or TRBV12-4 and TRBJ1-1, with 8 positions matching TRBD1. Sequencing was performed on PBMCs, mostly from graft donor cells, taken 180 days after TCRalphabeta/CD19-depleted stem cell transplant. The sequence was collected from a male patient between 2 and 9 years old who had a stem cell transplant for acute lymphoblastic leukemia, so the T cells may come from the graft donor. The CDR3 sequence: CASSSTTGVGTEAFF. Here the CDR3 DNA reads TGTGCCAGCAGTTCCACGACAGGGGTAGGGACTGAAGCTTTCTTT.